Given below is one T cell receptor beta chain in context. What it recognizes is unknown. The data were obtained in a study of cytomegalovirus exposure and HLA in healthy donors. Study observations and caveats: Altogether, 150 or so TCR beta chains were recorded as cytomegalovirus-associated. Whilst most TCR sequences proved rare, a subset of public TCRs occurred across many donors. A later analysis found first-cohort TCR clusters tended to co-occur in the 130 or so validation repertoires.

Profiling relied on immunoSEQ multiplex PCR, and the TCRdb table lists in-frame clones only, not all of them. The table records 150,000 to 200,000 clones, under 95% of them present only once. Separation from the roughly 670-subject first cohort characterized the roughly 110-subject validation cohort, to which the donors belonged. This CDR3 region has 16 residues. The germline CDR1 and CDR2 sequences are SGHVS and FNYEAQ. V gave up 5 bases and J gave up 3 bases; unmatched junction bases: 7. Sequenced sample: PBMCs. The sequence was collected from a woman aged 18 to 35 in good health and CMV-seropositive. The chain links TRBV7-6 to TRBJ2-2; TRBD2 aligns across 9 bases. CDR3 amino acids: CASSPRGLAYTGELFF. The CDR3 DNA is TGTGCCAGCAGCCCGAGGGGACTAGCCTACACCGGGGAGCTGTTTTTT.